The 19 T cell receptor beta chains below come from one sample, sequenced in a study of blood T cell repertoires in COVID-19. Measured with immunoSEQ multiplex PCR; TCRdb has only the in-frame clones, and not every one. Of a few hundred thousand clones listed, 75% to 90% were seen once; the top ten hold roughly 10%. Sequences were obtained from peripheral blood. The source is a woman between 65 and 79 years old with COVID-19, enrolled during active disease.

The rearrangement links TRBV28 to TRBJ1-2; 8 nucleotides agree with TRBD1. J was trimmed by 5 bases and V by 3 bases; bases with no gene match: 8. Germline V lookup: CDR1 MDHEN, CDR2 SYDVKM. The CDR3 contains 15 residues. In DNA, the CDR3 is TGTGCCAGCAGTTTGTTACAGGGGGTTCTTTATGGCTACACCTTC. This encodes CASSLLQGVLYGYTF.

The CDR3 coding sequence is TGCGCCAGCAGCCAGACTAGCGGGGGAACTAGCACAGATACGCAGTATTTT. Translating it yields CASSQTSGGTSTDTQYF. This chain connects TRBV5-1 to TRBJ2-3; 12 bases map to TRBD2. Germline values: CDR1 SGHRS, CDR2 YFSETQ. J was trimmed by 0 bases and V by 4 bases; bases with no gene match: 6. The CDR3 spans 17 residues.

This clone was seen once. The chain employs TRBV6-5 and TRBJ2-1, with 11 bases identical to TRBD2. Germline assignment: CDR1 MNHEY and CDR2 SVGAGI. V shed 5 bases and J 8 bases; nucleotides not matched to a gene: 5. The CDR3 loop spans 14 amino acids. CDR3: CASSQTSGKHEQFF. For the CDR3, the DNA is TGTGCCAGCAGTCAGACTAGCGGGAAGCATGAGCAGTTCTTC.

The chain couples TRBV21-1 to TRBJ2-7; the listed D gene, TRBD2, was not tested against the DNA. TRBV21-1 is deemed a pseudogene. The CDR3 is 15 residues long. The CDR3 DNA sequence: TGTGCCAGCAGCGAACCGGTTGAGCGGAGCTACGAGCAGTACTTC. Encoded protein: CASSEPVERSYEQYF.

This clone was detected only once. CDR3 DNA: TGTGCCAGCAGTTTATTCAGGGGGGACTATGGCTACACCTTC. This translates into CASSLFRGDYGYTF. The chain carries TRBV28 and TRBJ1-2; 7 bases match TRBD1. The germline CDR1 and CDR2 sequences are MDHEN and SYDVKM. The V and J ends lost 1 base and 3 bases, in that order; junction bases with no gene match: 2. The CDR3 contains 14 residues.

The rearrangement uses TRBV6-2 or TRBV6-3 and TRBJ2-7; no definite D call. This CDR3 spans 12 amino acids. Germline CDR1 reads MNHEY; CDR2 reads SVGEGT. Trimming removed 5 bases from V and 7 bases from J, with 12 bases in between. The CDR3 loop reads CASSLSSVEQYF. CDR3 DNA sequence: TGTGCCAGCAGTCTTAGTTCTGTAGAGCAGTACTTC.

The chain employs TRBV5-1 and TRBJ1-1; possibly TRBD1 for D (6 bases). Trimming took off 6 bases at V and 0 bases at J, with 15 bases between the two ends. Looked up from germline, CDR1 is SGHRS and CDR2 is YFSETQ. This CDR3 has 15 amino acids. CDR3 coding DNA: TGCGCCAGCAACCCGTTGGGGGCCATGAACACTGAAGCTTTCTTT. Translation: CASNPLGAMNTEAFF. Complete variable domain (other parts from reference TRBV5-1 and TRBJ1-1): KAGVTQTPRYLIKTRGQQVTLSCSPISGHRSVSWYQQTPGQGLQFLFEYFSETQRNKGNFPGRFSGRQFSNSRSEMNVSTLELGDSALYLCASNPLGAMNTEAFFGQGTRLTVV.

This chain connects TRBV10-3 to TRBJ2-3; 8 bases are shared with TRBD1. J was trimmed by 0 bases and V by 8 bases; bases with no gene match: 1. The CDR3 length is 13 residues. Germline loops: CDR1 ENHRY, CDR2 SYGVKD. CDR3 amino acids: CAIRDRSTDTQYF. The CDR3 DNA follows: TGTGCCATCCGGGACAGGAGCACAGATACGCAGTATTTT.

The chain combines TRBV4-1 with TRBJ2-3, with 7 bases matching TRBD2. J gave up 1 base and V 3 bases, and 10 bases lay outside the gene matches. The germline V gene encodes CDR1 MGHRA and CDR2 YSYEKL. The CDR3 sequence is 17 residues long. CDR3 in amino acids: CASSHIGRATGTDTQYF. In DNA, the CDR3 is TGCGCCAGCAGCCACATAGGGAGGGCCACGGGCACAGATACGCAGTATTTT.

The rearrangement links TRBV12-3 or TRBV12-4 to TRBJ2-1, with a possible D match to TRBD1 (5 bases). The ends were cut back, 0 bases at V and 15 bases at J, with 12 bases in the middle. The CDR3 loop spans 12 amino acids. This CDR3 is CASSLASGSLFF. The CDR3 DNA reads as TGTGCCAGCAGTTTAGCGTCAGGGTCCCTGTTCTTC.

The chain has TRBV6-1 and TRBJ1-1; D possibly corresponds to TRBD1 (5 bases). The germline V gene encodes CDR1 MNHNS and CDR2 SASEGT. The CDR3 extends over 13 amino acids. Trimming took off 2 bases at V and 7 bases at J, with 11 bases between the two ends. The CDR3 DNA follows: TGTGCCAGCAGTGAATCGGGGGAGGGTGAAGCTTTCTTT. As protein: CASSESGEGEAFF.

V and J are TRBV7-4 and TRBJ2-1; D not certain. The CDR3 contains 16 residues. CDR1 and CDR2 (germline): SGHVT, SQSDAQ. The V and J ends lost 3 bases and 7 bases respectively, with 19 bases between them. DNA of the CDR3: TGTGCCAGCAGCTTTTTCTCTGCTTGTCTAGTGAATGAGCAGTTCTTC. Its protein product is CASSFFSACLVNEQFF.

The chain joins TRBV28 to TRBJ2-7, with 8 nucleotides matching TRBD2. V dropped 7 bases and J dropped 7; count of bases not matched to a gene: 12. CDR1 is MDHEN and CDR2 is SYDVKM in the germline V gene. The CDR3 is made up of 14 amino acids. CDR3 in DNA: TGTGCCAGCACCAGACTAGCGTCTACGGGGGAGCAGTACTTC. The encoded protein is CASTRLASTGEQYF. Based on the CDR3 plus reference TRBV28 and TRBJ2-7, the full variable domain is DVKVTQSSRYLVKRTGEKVFLECVQDMDHENMFWYRQDPGLGLRLIYFSYDVKMKEKGDIPEGYSVSREKKERFSLILESASTNQTSMYLCASTRLASTGEQYFGPGTRLTVT.

The chain links TRBV6-2 or TRBV6-3 to TRBJ2-7; D is ambiguous. The germline V gene has CDR1 MNHEY and CDR2 SVGEGT. CDR3 size: 11 residues. Trimming stripped 4 bases from V and 5 bases from J, with 6 bases between. In nucleotides, the CDR3 is TGTGCCAGCAGTTTAGTTAACGAGCAGTACTTC. Amino acids: CASSLVNEQYF.

Concerning this clone: The same CDR3 can be traced to other DNA sequences in this sample. V gene TRBV10-3 combines with J gene TRBJ1-4; D remains unclear. V lost 0 bases and J 0 bases, leaving 5 bases between the germline ends. Germline V lookup: CDR1 ENHRY, CDR2 SYGVKD. CDR3 length equals 15 residues. CDR3 region: CAISESPATNEKLFF. In DNA, the CDR3 is TGTGCCATCAGTGAGTCCCCCGCAACTAATGAAAAACTGTTTTTT.

The chain recombines TRBV5-4 with TRBJ1-2; 11 bases are shared with TRBD1. Germline assignment: CDR1 SGHNT and CDR2 YYREEE (reference sequence). After removal of 5 bases from V and 11 bases from J, the junction contained 8 bases not matched to a gene. The CDR3 spans 13 residues. The CDR3 is CASSPNWDRGYTF. DNA of the CDR3: TGTGCCAGCAGTCCTAACTGGGACAGGGGGTACACCTTC. The whole variable domain, filled in from reference TRBV5-4 and TRBJ1-2, reads ETGVTQSPTHLIKTRGQQVTLRCSSQSGHNTVSWYQQALGQGPQFIFQYYREEENGRGNFPPRFSGLQFPNYSSELNVNALELDDSALYLCASSPNWDRGYTFGSGTRLTVV.

The chain recombines TRBV19 with TRBJ2-1; 10 bases match TRBD2. Germline V gene sequence: CDR1 LNHDA, CDR2 SQIVND (reference sequence). The V gene end was trimmed by 0 bases and the J gene end by 6 bases; junction bases not matched to a gene: 5. This CDR3 has 16 residues. This CDR3 reads CASSIDASGGRNEQFF. Written as DNA, the CDR3 is TGTGCCAGTAGTATAGATGCTAGCGGGGGACGCAATGAGCAGTTCTTC.

This chain connects TRBV19 to TRBJ1-1; 8 nucleotides align to TRBD1. After removal of 6 bases from V and 3 bases from J, the junction contained 3 bases not matched to a gene. Germline V gives CDR1 LNHDA, CDR2 SQIVND (reference sequence). The CDR3 has 13 residues. The CDR3 coding sequence is TGTGCCAGTAGGCCAGGGGGCTACACTGAAGCTTTCTTT. Protein sequence: CASRPGGYTEAFF.

The chain recombines TRBV28 with TRBJ1-2; perhaps TRBD1 as D (6 bases). V was clipped by 4 bases and J by 3 bases, with 9 bases between them. This CDR3 is 13 amino acids long. Per germline, CDR1 MDHEN and CDR2 SYDVKM. The CDR3 nucleotides are TGTGCCAGCAGTTCGACAGGAGACTATGGCTACACCTTC. Encoded protein: CASSSTGDYGYTF.